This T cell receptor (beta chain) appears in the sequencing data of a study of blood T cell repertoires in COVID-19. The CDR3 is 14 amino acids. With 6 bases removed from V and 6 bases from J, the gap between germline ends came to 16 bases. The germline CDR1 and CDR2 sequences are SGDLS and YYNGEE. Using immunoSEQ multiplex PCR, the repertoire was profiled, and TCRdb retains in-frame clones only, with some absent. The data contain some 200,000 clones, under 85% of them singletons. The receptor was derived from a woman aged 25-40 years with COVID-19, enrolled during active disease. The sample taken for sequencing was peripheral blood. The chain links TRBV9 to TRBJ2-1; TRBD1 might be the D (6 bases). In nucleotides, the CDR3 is TGTGCCAGCACTCTCGGGTGGGGGCGCAATGAGCAGTTCTTC. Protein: CASTLGWGRNEQFF.